Ten or more counts support the clone carrying this T cell receptor (beta chain). The antigen is undetermined. The bulk TCR libraries were made with methods described before and with listed TCR primers. TCRdb recomputed calls from the PCR reads with MiXCR, one row per CDR3 protein. The table has 97,000 or so distinct CDR3 sequences, about a third seen once. This record comes from a study of molecular identifiers for immune sequencing clone quantification. Broader study findings: Clonotypes topping 20 RNA copies carried over 97% of effector molecules but under 1% of naive ones.

Every naive CD8 library was made from between about 18,000 and 1,100,000 sorted cells with 10%, 30% or 50% RNA. Using a CD8+CD4-CCR7+CD45RA+ phenotype, naive CD8 T cells were sorted. The clonotype comes from a human donor in good health. Some libraries in this study had Jurkat cell RNA spiked in. The source material was naive CD8+ T cells from blood, with Jurkat cell RNA spiked in. Subset reported: FACS-sorted CD8+CD4-CCR7+CD45RA+ naive T cells.

Here the CDR3 DNA reads TGTGCCAGCAGCTTAGAACAGATTCCCGGGGAGCTGTTTTTT. Translating gives CASSLEQIPGELFF. V is TRBV7-9 and J is TRBJ2-2; D gene unclear. The CDR3 totals 14 residues. Between the trimmed V and J ends, which lost 1 base and 6 bases, there was a span of 9 bases. Germline V gene sequence: CDR1 SEHNR, CDR2 FQNEAQ (reference sequence).